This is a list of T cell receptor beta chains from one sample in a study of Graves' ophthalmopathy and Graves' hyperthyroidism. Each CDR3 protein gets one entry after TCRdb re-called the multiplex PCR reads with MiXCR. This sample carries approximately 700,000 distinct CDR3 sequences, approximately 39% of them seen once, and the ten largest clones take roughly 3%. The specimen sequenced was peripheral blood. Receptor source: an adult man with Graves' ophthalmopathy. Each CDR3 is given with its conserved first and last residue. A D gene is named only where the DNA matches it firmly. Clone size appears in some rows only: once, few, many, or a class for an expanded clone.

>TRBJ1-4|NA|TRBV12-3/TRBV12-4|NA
CASSIEQGGEKLFF
TGTGCCAGCAGCATCGAACAGGGCGGTGAAAAACTGTTTTTT
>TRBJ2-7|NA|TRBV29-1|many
CSVELDNSYEQYF
TGCAGCGTTGAACTTGATAACTCCTACGAGCAGTACTTC
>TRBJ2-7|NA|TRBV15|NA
CATSSGNEQYF
TGTGCCACCAGCAGCGGGAACGAGCAGTACTTC
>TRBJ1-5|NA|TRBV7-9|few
CASSQDVLLPNQPQHF
TGCGCCAGCAGCCAAGATGTGTTATTACCCAATCAGCCCCAGCATTTT
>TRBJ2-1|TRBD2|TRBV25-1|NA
CASSYGFWGRRGGNEQFF
TGTGCCAGCAGCTATGGGTTTTGGGGCAGGCGGGGGGGGAATGAGCAGTTCTTC
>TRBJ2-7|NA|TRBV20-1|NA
CSARENRGGLEQYF
TGCAGTGCTAGAGAGAACAGGGGGGGCCTCGAGCAGTACTTC
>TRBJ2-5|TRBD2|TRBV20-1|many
CSAKLLAGGQETQYF
TGCAGTGCCAAGTTACTAGCGGGGGGCCAAGAGACCCAGTACTTC
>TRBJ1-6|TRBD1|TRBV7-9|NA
CASSFQAGQGAPLHF
TGTGCCAGCAGCTTCCAAGCGGGACAGGGAGCACCCCTCCACTTT
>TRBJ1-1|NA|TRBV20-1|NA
CSASTGDNTEAFF
TGCAGTGCCTCGACAGGAGACAACACTGAAGCTTTCTTT
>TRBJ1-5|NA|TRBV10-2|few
CASSEGSAQHF
TGTGCCAGCAGTGAAGGGTCAGCCCAGCATTTT
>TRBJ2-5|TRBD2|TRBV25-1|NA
CASSEPGGQETQYF
TGTGCCAGCAGTGAGCCGGGGGGCCAAGAGACCCAGTACTTC
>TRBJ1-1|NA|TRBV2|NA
CASGGDFPSGAFF
TGTGCCAGCGGTGGGGACTTCCCATCTGGGGCTTTCTTT
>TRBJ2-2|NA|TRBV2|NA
CASRGALSTGELFF
TGTGCCAGCCGGGGGGCCTTGTCTACCGGGGAGCTGTTTTTT
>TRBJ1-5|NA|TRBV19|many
CASSPQGNQPQHF
TGTGCCAGTAGTCCTCAGGGGAATCAGCCCCAGCATTTT
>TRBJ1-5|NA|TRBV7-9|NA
CASSLVQAQPQHF
TGTGCCAGCAGTTTAGTACAGGCACAGCCCCAGCATTTT
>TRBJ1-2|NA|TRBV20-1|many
CSAPRPNYGYTF
TGCAGTGCTCCGAGACCTAACTATGGCTACACCTTC
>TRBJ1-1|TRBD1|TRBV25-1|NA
CASSTGGDRGLHTEAFF
TGTGCCAGCAGTACCGGGGGGGACAGGGGGCTTCACACTGAAGCTTTCTTT
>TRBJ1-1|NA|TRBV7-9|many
CASSLVGHSTEAFF
TGTGCCAGCAGCTTAGTGGGGCATAGCACTGAAGCTTTCTTT
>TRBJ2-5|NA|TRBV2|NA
CASSEAGGFETQYF
TGTGCCAGCAGTGAAGCCGGGGGCTTTGAGACCCAGTACTTC
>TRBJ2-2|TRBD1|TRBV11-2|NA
CASSLDIQGGGTGELFF
TGTGCCAGCAGCTTAGATATACAGGGGGGAGGCACCGGGGAGCTGTTTTTT
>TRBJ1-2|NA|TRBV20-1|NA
CSARGVAGGGYTF
TGCAGTGCTAGGGGGGTAGCGGGCGGTGGCTACACCTTC
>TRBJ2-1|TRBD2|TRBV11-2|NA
CASSFSGGAGSEQFF
TGTGCCAGCAGCTTTAGCGGGGGGGCCGGAAGCGAGCAGTTCTTC
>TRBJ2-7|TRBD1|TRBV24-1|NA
CATSLSTGQAFEQYF
TGTGCCACCAGTTTATCGACAGGGCAGGCATTCGAGCAGTACTTC
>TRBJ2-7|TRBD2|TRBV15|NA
CATSSASEREPYEQYF
TGTGCCACCAGCAGTGCTAGTGAGCGGGAGCCCTACGAGCAGTACTTC
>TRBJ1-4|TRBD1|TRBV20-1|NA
CVCWTGANEKLFF
TGCGTTTGTTGGACAGGGGCTAATGAAAAACTGTTTTTT
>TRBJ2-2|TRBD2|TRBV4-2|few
CASSQDPGGGAGELFF
TGTGCCAGCAGCCAAGACCCGGGCGGGGGGGCCGGGGAGCTGTTTTTT
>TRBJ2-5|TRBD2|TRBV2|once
CASSEWGSGIPQETQYF
TGTGCCAGCAGTGAATGGGGAAGCGGGATCCCCCAAGAGACCCAGTACTTC
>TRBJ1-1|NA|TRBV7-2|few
CASSQEFSEGTEAFF
TGTGCCAGCAGCCAAGAATTTAGCGAGGGCACTGAAGCTTTCTTT
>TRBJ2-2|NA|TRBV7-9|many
CASSLYGELFF
TGTGCCAGCAGCTTATACGGGGAGCTGTTTTTT
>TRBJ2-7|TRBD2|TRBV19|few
CASSTGPSGAYYEQYF
TGTGCCAGTAGTACCGGCCCTAGCGGGGCTTACTACGAGCAGTACTTC
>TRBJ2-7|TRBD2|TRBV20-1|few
CSARIAGARVYEQYF
TGCAGTGCTAGAATTGCGGGAGCGAGAGTGTACGAGCAGTACTTC
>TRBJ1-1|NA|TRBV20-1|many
CSASLGLQGTTEAFF
TGCAGTGCTAGTCTCGGGTTGCAGGGAACGACTGAAGCTTTCTTT
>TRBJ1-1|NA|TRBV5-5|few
CASSQDPTGRATEAFF
TGTGCCAGCAGCCAAGATCCCACAGGGAGGGCCACTGAAGCTTTCTTT
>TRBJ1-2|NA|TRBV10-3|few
CASSYSTAALANYGYTF
TGTGCCAGCAGTTACTCGACAGCGGCCCTCGCTAACTATGGCTACACCTTC
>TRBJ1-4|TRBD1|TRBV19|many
CASSIDPGTGGGLFF
TGTGCCAGTAGTATAGATCCCGGGACAGGCGGGGGTCTGTTTTTT
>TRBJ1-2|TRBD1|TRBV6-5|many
CASREQGSGYGYTF
TGTGCCAGCAGAGAACAGGGGTCTGGCTATGGCTACACCTTC
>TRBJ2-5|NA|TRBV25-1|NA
CASSSPGSSGDGTQYF
TGTGCCAGCAGTTCCCCCGGGAGTTCGGGGGATGGGACCCAGTACTTC
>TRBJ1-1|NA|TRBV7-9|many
CASSLGGASAEAFF
TGTGCCAGCAGCTTAGGAGGGGCGAGCGCTGAAGCTTTCTTT
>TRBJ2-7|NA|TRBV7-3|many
CASSLAVLSEQYF
TGTGCCAGCAGCTTAGCCGTCTTGAGCGAGCAGTACTTC
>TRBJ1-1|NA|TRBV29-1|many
CSVDPSSTEAFF
TGCAGCGTTGACCCCTCCTCCACTGAAGCTTTCTTT
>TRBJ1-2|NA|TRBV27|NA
CASSLSGTGYTF
TGTGCCAGCAGTTTATCAGGGACCGGCTACACCTTC
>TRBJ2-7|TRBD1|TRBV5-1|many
CASSSTGYPSYEQYF
TGCGCCAGCAGCTCGACAGGGTACCCCTCCTACGAGCAGTACTTC
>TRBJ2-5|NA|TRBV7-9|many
CASSLWIGETQYF
TGTGCCAGCAGCCTGTGGATCGGAGAGACCCAGTACTTC
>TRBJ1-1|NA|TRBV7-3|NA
CASSPPGRGTEAFF
TGTGCCAGCAGCCCCCCGGGAAGGGGTACTGAAGCTTTCTTT
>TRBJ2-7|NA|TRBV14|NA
CASSQEGAGSSYEQYF
TGTGCCAGCAGCCAAGAGGGTGCAGGGAGCTCCTACGAGCAGTACTTC
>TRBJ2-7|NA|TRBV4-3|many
CASSQAVGSYEQYF
TGCGCCAGCAGCCAAGCGGTGGGGTCCTACGAGCAGTACTTC